Following are 15 T cell receptor beta chains from one sample sequenced in a study of HIV-infected patients and healthy controls. The repertoire came from unfractionated whole blood and reflected all unsorted peripheral T cells. Reverse transcription used around 540 ng RNA and constant-region primers for alpha and beta. Using multiplexing indices, alpha and beta chain libraries were generated apart by chain-specific third strand synthesis. MiXCR was run by TCRdb on the 5' RACE reads, yielding one entry per CDR3 protein. Of 19,000 or so distinct CDR3 sequences listed, roughly an eighth are singletons. Input material: blood. The receptors stem from an adult in good health.

A few counts support this clonotype. CDR3 sequence reads: CASSLRGTSGGTGELFF. Written as DNA, the CDR3 is TGTGCCAGCAGCCTGCGGGGGACTAGCGGGGGGACCGGGGAGCTGTTTTTT. V is TRBV3-1 and J is TRBJ2-2; TRBD2 matches 15 bases. V shed 4 bases, J shed 5 bases, and the junction held 5 bases outside the gene matches. Germline CDR1 is LGHDT and CDR2 is YNNKEL (reference sequence). The CDR3 spans 17 residues.

This clonotype was observed at least ten times. The rearrangement joins TRBV19 to TRBJ1-1; D is unresolved. V was trimmed by 7 bases and J by 5 bases, leaving 8 bases between them. The CDR3 runs to 11 residues. Germline CDR1 reads LNHDA; CDR2 reads SQIVND (reference sequence). DNA of the CDR3: TGTGCCAGTAAATCAGTTACTGAAGCTTTCTTT. This encodes CASKSVTEAFF.

There are many counts of this clonotype. The chain has TRBV12-3 or TRBV12-4 and TRBJ1-5, with D unclear. V lost 3 bases and J 2 bases, leaving 8 bases between the germline ends. This CDR3 comprises 14 residues. This chain's CDR3 is CASSLGGGNQPQHF. CDR3 in DNA: TGTGCCAGCAGTTTGGGTGGGGGCAATCAGCCCCAGCATTTT.

The chain joins TRBV9 to TRBJ2-3; D possibly corresponds to TRBD2 (5 bases). The CDR3 has 16 amino acids. The V end lost 0 bases, the J end lost 2 bases, and 13 bases lay between the germline ends. Per germline, CDR1 SGDLS and CDR2 YYNGEE. The CDR3 DNA reads as TGTGCCAGCAGCGTAGCTAGCCCTGAGCTCACAGATACGCAGTATTTT. Translation gives CASSVASPELTDTQYF.

The CDR3 here is CASSLGDAGGPLDTQYF. The CDR3 DNA reads as TGTGCCAGCAGCTTAGGCGATGCGGGGGGGCCGTTAGATACGCAGTATTTT. V gene TRBV5-6 combines with J gene TRBJ2-3; 9 nucleotides agree with TRBD2. The germline V gene encodes CDR1 SGHDT and CDR2 YYEEEE. V gave up 2 bases and J gave up 5 bases; unmatched junction bases: 12. The CDR3 consists of 17 residues.

By proportion, this clonotype is medium-sized. This sequence joins TRBV7-9 and TRBJ2-1; 9 bases map to TRBD2. CDR3 size: 16 residues. The trim removed 0 bases at V and 3 bases at J, leaving 3 bases unmatched. Germline CDR1 and CDR2: SEHNR and FQNEAQ (reference sequence). This CDR3 is CASSLALAGSYNEQFF. Here the CDR3 DNA reads TGTGCCAGCAGCTTAGCCCTAGCGGGGAGCTACAATGAGCAGTTCTTC.

This clonotype was seen repeatedly, ten times or more. The rearrangement links TRBV4-2 to TRBJ1-1; TRBD1 might be the D (5 bases). The CDR3 is made up of 17 amino acids. Germline V gene data show CDR1 as LGHNA and CDR2 as YNFKEQ. The ends were cut back, 3 bases at V and 1 base at J, with 18 bases in the middle. The CDR3: CASSHPIGGGWNTEAFF. The CDR3, as DNA: TGTGCCAGCAGCCACCCGATAGGCGGGGGTTGGAACACTGAAGCTTTCTTT.

There are a few counts of this clonotype. J is TRBJ1-1 and V is TRBV7-3; D gene ambiguous. CDR3 length: 13 residues. Deletions cut 5 bases from V and 2 bases from J, with 9 bases between. Germline CDR1 reads SGHTA; CDR2 reads FQGTGA. The CDR3 DNA reads as TGTGCCAGCAGCACCTCAGTTAACACTGAAGCTTTCTTT. Translated, it gives CASSTSVNTEAFF.

The table lists this clonotype with many counts. The chain joins TRBV7-6 to TRBJ1-5; TRBD1 aligns across 9 bases. In germline, CDR1 is SGHVS, CDR2 FNYEAQ. Trimming at V came to 1 base and at J to 6 bases, leaving 4 bases not matched to a gene. This CDR3 region has 15 residues. The CDR3 reads CASSLGTGAVQPQHF. The CDR3 nucleotides are TGTGCCAGCAGCTTAGGGACAGGGGCCGTTCAGCCCCAGCATTTT. Full variable domain (rest looked up from reference TRBV7-6 and TRBJ1-5): GAGVSQSPRYKVTKRGQDVALRCDPISGHVSLYWYRQALGQGPEFLTYFNYEAQQDKSGLPNDRFSAERPEGSISTLTIQRTEQRDSAMYRCASSLGTGAVQPQHFGDGTRLSIL.

This clonotype was seen ten or more times. The rearrangement links TRBV6-2 or TRBV6-3 to TRBJ1-5; TRBD1 matches at 11 bases. The trim removed 2 bases at V and 1 base at J, leaving 13 bases unmatched. Germline values: CDR1 MNHEY, CDR2 SVGEGT. This CDR3 comprises 20 residues. The CDR3 DNA sequence: TGTGCCAGCAGTTACGCCCGGGACAGGGGGGGGGTGAGGAGCAATCAGCCCCAGCATTTT. It translates to CASSYARDRGGVRSNQPQHF.

By share, this clonotype ranks as medium-sized (0.01 to 0.1%). CDR3 coding DNA: TGCGCCAGCAGCTTATCGACAGCCACCTACGAGCAGTACTTC. Its translation is CASSLSTATYEQYF. The V gene is TRBV5-1, the J gene TRBJ2-7; a weak D match, TRBD1 (5 bases). Germline loops: CDR1 SGHRS, CDR2 YFSETQ. V lost 2 bases to trimming and J lost 2 bases, with 11 bases between them. The CDR3 runs 14 residues.

In this sample, this clonotype turned up many times. The V call is TRBV7-2, the J call TRBJ2-7; no clear D. The CDR3 is 15 amino acids. CDR1 SGHTA and CDR2 FQGNSA come from the germline V gene. V shed 2 bases and J shed 3 bases, with 14 bases lying between them. In DNA, the CDR3 is TGTGCCAGCAGCTTAAGTGGCAGGACCTACTACGAGCAGTACTTC. Its protein is CASSLSGRTYYEQYF.

The chain carries TRBV7-8 and TRBJ1-5; possibly TRBD1 for D (6 bases). This CDR3 has 16 residues. The germline V and J ends were trimmed by 8 bases and 2 bases, with 19 bases remaining between them. CDR1 is SGHVS and CDR2 is FQNEAQ in the germline V gene. The CDR3 sequence is CASAFHTGHGNQPQHF. The CDR3 DNA is TGTGCCAGCGCGTTCCACACAGGGCATGGCAATCAGCCCCAGCATTTT.

This sequence joins TRBV5-1 and TRBJ2-3; D is undetermined. The CDR3 totals 14 residues. Germline V CDR1 and CDR2: SGHRS, YFSETQ. Trimming removed 0 bases from V and 2 bases from J, with 7 bases in between. CDR3 sequence: CASSLGANTDTQYF. The CDR3 DNA reads as TGCGCCAGCAGCTTGGGGGCTAACACAGATACGCAGTATTTT.

This clonotype was counted ten times or more. The V call is TRBV4-3, the J call TRBJ2-7; 9 bases match TRBD2. Trimming took 3 bases from V and 4 from J; bases not matched to a gene: 13. This CDR3 comprises 17 residues. Per germline, CDR1 LGHNA and CDR2 YSLEER. The CDR3, as DNA: TGCGCCAGCAGCCAGGCCCTAATAGCGGGGGAGGTTTACGAGCAGTACTTC. Its protein is CASSQALIAGEVYEQYF.